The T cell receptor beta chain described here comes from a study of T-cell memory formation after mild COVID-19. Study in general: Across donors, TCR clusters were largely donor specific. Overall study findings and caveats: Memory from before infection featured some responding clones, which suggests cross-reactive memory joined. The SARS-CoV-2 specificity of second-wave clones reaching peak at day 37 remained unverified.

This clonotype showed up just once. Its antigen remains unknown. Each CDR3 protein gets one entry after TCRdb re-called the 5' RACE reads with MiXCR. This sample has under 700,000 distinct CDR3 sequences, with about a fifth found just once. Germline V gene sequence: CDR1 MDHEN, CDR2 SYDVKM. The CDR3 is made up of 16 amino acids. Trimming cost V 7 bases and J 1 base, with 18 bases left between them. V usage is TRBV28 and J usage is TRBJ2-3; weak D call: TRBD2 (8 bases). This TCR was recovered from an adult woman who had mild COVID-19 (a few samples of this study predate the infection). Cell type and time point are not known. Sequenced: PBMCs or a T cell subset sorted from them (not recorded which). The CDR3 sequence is CASTDGRGRGTDTQYF. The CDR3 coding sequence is TGTGCCAGCACCGACGGGAGGGGGCGCGGCACAGATACGCAGTATTTT.